The subject of this entry is one TCR beta chain. The sample belongs to a study of T-cell memory formation after mild COVID-19. MiXCR, run by TCRdb on the 5' RACE reads, gives a single entry per CDR3 protein. The table lists hundreds of thousands of distinct CDR3 sequences, roughly 13% of them singletons, with about 20% in the top ten. This CDR3 contains 13 residues. V was pared by 5 bases and J by 4 bases, with 11 bases between. In germline, CDR1 is MNHEY, CDR2 SMNVEV (reference sequence). Input material: PBMCs or a T cell subset sorted from them (not recorded which). This receptor was identified in a man aged 18 to 30 who had mild COVID-19 (a few samples of this study predate the infection). Cell type and time point are not known. The chain links TRBV27 to TRBJ1-2; D gene ambiguous. The CDR3 nucleotides read TGTGCCAGCAGTCCCTGGACGGGCTATGGCTACACCTTC. It yields the protein CASSPWTGYGYTF.